This is a list of T cell receptor beta chains from one sample in a study of blood T cell repertoires in COVID-19. TCRdb's table, derived via immunoSEQ multiplex PCR, lists solely in-frame clones and lacks some. The data contain roughly 300,000 clones, approximately 87% of them singletons. Input material: peripheral blood. The receptors here all came from a woman in her forties or fifties who had recovered from COVID-19. CDR3s include the opening cysteine and the closing phenylalanine or tryptophan. The order of the fields is V gene, clone size, J gene, D gene, CDR3 DNA, CDR3 protein. D genes are given only for firm matches. The size field is filled for only some rows; it gives once, few, many or a size class.

V gene: TRBV28
clone size: -
J gene: TRBJ1-2
D gene: TRBD1
CDR3 DNA: TGTGCCAGCAGTTTACGGGACAGGGATGGAGGCTACACCTTC
CDR3 protein: CASSLRDRDGGYTF

V gene: TRBV5-1
clone size: -
J gene: TRBJ2-2
D gene: TRBD2
CDR3 DNA: TGCGCCAGCAGCCGTGCCGTAACTAGCGGGAGGGCTGGCGGGGAGCTGTTTTTT
CDR3 protein: CASSRAVTSGRAGGELFF

V gene: TRBV28
clone size: -
J gene: TRBJ2-1
D gene: TRBD2
CDR3 DNA: TGTGCCACCGTACTAGCGGGAACGACCTACAATGAGCAGTTCTTC
CDR3 protein: CATVLAGTTYNEQFF

V gene: TRBV27
clone size: -
J gene: TRBJ1-4
D gene: TRBD1
CDR3 DNA: TGTGCCAGCAGTCCCATACAGGGGGTAACTAATGAAAAACTGTTTTTT
CDR3 protein: CASSPIQGVTNEKLFF

V gene: TRBV29-1
clone size: -
J gene: TRBJ1-6
D gene: -
CDR3 DNA: TGCAGCGTTGCGGCAGGGGTTGATTCACCCCTCCACTTT
CDR3 protein: CSVAAGVDSPLHF

V gene: TRBV24-1
clone size: -
J gene: TRBJ2-5
D gene: TRBD1
CDR3 DNA: TGTGCCACCAGTGATGCTGGACAGGGAAGAGAGACCCAGTACTTC
CDR3 protein: CATSDAGQGRETQYF

V gene: TRBV18
clone size: -
J gene: TRBJ2-3
D gene: -
CDR3 DNA: TGTGCCAGCTCACTCCGACAGGGCACAGATACGCAGTATTTT
CDR3 protein: CASSLRQGTDTQYF

V gene: TRBV10-2
clone size: -
J gene: TRBJ2-7
D gene: TRBD1
CDR3 DNA: TGCGCCACTATGAGCCGGGACAGGGCCTACGAGCAGTACTTC
CDR3 protein: CATMSRDRAYEQYF

V gene: TRBV25-1
clone size: -
J gene: TRBJ2-6
D gene: -
CDR3 DNA: TGTGCCAGCGGAAGGAGTCGGGGGGCCAACGTCCTGACTTTC
CDR3 protein: CASGRSRGANVLTF

V gene: TRBV13
clone size: -
J gene: TRBJ2-1
D gene: TRBD2
CDR3 DNA: TGTGCCAGCAGCTCTCGACTAGCGGGAGGTGAGCAGTTCTTC
CDR3 protein: CASSSRLAGGEQFF

V gene: TRBV5-1
clone size: -
J gene: TRBJ2-3
D gene: TRBD1
CDR3 DNA: TGCGCCAGCAGCTTCTCCGGGACAGGGGCTCAAAATACGCAGTATTTT
CDR3 protein: CASSFSGTGAQNTQYF

V gene: TRBV6-2/TRBV6-3
clone size: -
J gene: TRBJ2-1
D gene: TRBD2
CDR3 DNA: TGTGCCAGCAGTTACCGAGCGGCTACGGGGGGAAATGAGCAGTTCTTC
CDR3 protein: CASSYRAATGGNEQFF

V gene: TRBV15
clone size: -
J gene: TRBJ2-7
D gene: TRBD1
CDR3 DNA: TGTGCCACCAGCACCGGACAGGGGCCCTACGAGCAGTACTTC
CDR3 protein: CATSTGQGPYEQYF

V gene: TRBV30
clone size: -
J gene: TRBJ2-7
D gene: TRBD1
CDR3 DNA: TGTGCCGGTAACTCCGGGACAGGGGGGTACGAGCAGTACTTC
CDR3 protein: CAGNSGTGGYEQYF

V gene: TRBV28
clone size: -
J gene: TRBJ2-1
D gene: -
CDR3 DNA: TGTGCCAGCACCCTCCTAGCGCCCTACAATGAGCAGTTCTTC
CDR3 protein: CASTLLAPYNEQFF

V gene: TRBV25-1
clone size: -
J gene: TRBJ2-7
D gene: TRBD1
CDR3 DNA: TGTGCCAGCAGTGCCAGGGGGAGAAGAGAGCAGTACTTC
CDR3 protein: CASSARGRREQYF

V gene: TRBV9
clone size: -
J gene: TRBJ2-7
D gene: -
CDR3 DNA: TGTGCCAGCAGCTTCGGGAATAACTACGAGCAGTACTTC
CDR3 protein: CASSFGNNYEQYF

V gene: TRBV7-2
clone size: -
J gene: TRBJ1-6
D gene: -
CDR3 DNA: TGTGCCAGCAGCTCAACAGGGTCAAATTCACCCCTCCACTTT
CDR3 protein: CASSSTGSNSPLHF

V gene: TRBV21-1
clone size: -
J gene: TRBJ1-6
D gene: -
CDR3 DNA: TGTGCCAGCAGCATCGGGACACTTCCCAATTCACCCCTCCACTTT
CDR3 protein: CASSIGTLPNSPLHF

V gene: TRBV13
clone size: -
J gene: TRBJ1-1
D gene: -
CDR3 DNA: TGTGCCAGCAGCCTCAAACAATCGGGCGGGGGCAACGAAGCTTTCTTT
CDR3 protein: CASSLKQSGGGNEAFF

V gene: TRBV9
clone size: -
J gene: TRBJ1-1
D gene: TRBD1
CDR3 DNA: TGTGCCAGCAGCGTAGGACCGCAGGGGGTCACTGAAGCTTTCTTT
CDR3 protein: CASSVGPQGVTEAFF

V gene: TRBV7-9
clone size: -
J gene: TRBJ2-1
D gene: TRBD1
CDR3 DNA: TGTGCAACCTTGGGACAGGGTTTTAATGAGCAGTTCTTC
CDR3 protein: CATLGQGFNEQFF

V gene: TRBV7-2
clone size: -
J gene: TRBJ2-1
D gene: -
CDR3 DNA: TGTGCCAGCAGCCTAGTGCCGACAGCCAATGAGCAGTTCTTC
CDR3 protein: CASSLVPTANEQFF

V gene: TRBV5-4
clone size: -
J gene: TRBJ2-2
D gene: -
CDR3 DNA: TGTGCCAGCAGCCCCACCAGGGGTTTTGTCGGGGAGCTGTTTTTT
CDR3 protein: CASSPTRGFVGELFF

V gene: TRBV28
clone size: -
J gene: TRBJ1-2
D gene: TRBD1
CDR3 DNA: TGTGCCAGCAGACCAAGTTACGGACAGGGGTCCTATGGCTACACCTTC
CDR3 protein: CASRPSYGQGSYGYTF

V gene: TRBV28
clone size: -
J gene: TRBJ2-7
D gene: TRBD2
CDR3 DNA: TGTGCCACCATGGGACTAGCGGGCGAGCAGTACTTC
CDR3 protein: CATMGLAGEQYF

V gene: TRBV27
clone size: -
J gene: TRBJ1-2
D gene: -
CDR3 DNA: TGTGCCAGCAGTCCCTGGTCCGGGGTAAGAGGCTACACCTTC
CDR3 protein: CASSPWSGVRGYTF

V gene: TRBV7-2
clone size: -
J gene: TRBJ1-5
D gene: -
CDR3 DNA: TGTGCCAGCAGCCGGGGGGGGGTTAGCAATCAGCCCCAGCATTTT
CDR3 protein: CASSRGGVSNQPQHF

V gene: TRBV28
clone size: -
J gene: TRBJ1-1
D gene: -
CDR3 DNA: TGTGCCAGCAGTTCCACGCGAGCTTTCTTT
CDR3 protein: CASSSTRAFF

V gene: TRBV10-3
clone size: -
J gene: TRBJ1-5
D gene: TRBD1
CDR3 DNA: TGTGCCATCGGTGGGGACAGCGATCAGCCCCAGCATTTT
CDR3 protein: CAIGGDSDQPQHF

V gene: TRBV5-1
clone size: -
J gene: TRBJ2-2
D gene: TRBD2
CDR3 DNA: TGCGCCAGCAGCCCAAATCCCATAGCGGGAGGAAACACCGGGGAGCTGTTTTTT
CDR3 protein: CASSPNPIAGGNTGELFF

V gene: TRBV28
clone size: -
J gene: TRBJ1-1
D gene: -
CDR3 DNA: TGTGCCAGCAGTTTAATAGCCACTGAAGCTTTCTTT
CDR3 protein: CASSLIATEAFF

V gene: TRBV4-2
clone size: few
J gene: TRBJ1-5
D gene: -
CDR3 DNA: TGTGCCAGCAGCCGGGAAAGGGGTGGCAATCAGCCCCAGCATTTT
CDR3 protein: CASSRERGGNQPQHF

V gene: TRBV7-2
clone size: few
J gene: TRBJ2-7
D gene: -
CDR3 DNA: TGTGCCAGCAGCTTATCCGCGGGATCCACCTACGAGCAGTACTTC
CDR3 protein: CASSLSAGSTYEQYF

V gene: TRBV9
clone size: -
J gene: TRBJ1-4
D gene: -
CDR3 DNA: TGTGCCAGCAGCGTAGGTGGGGTAGGGAGAGAAAAACTGTTTTTT
CDR3 protein: CASSVGGVGREKLFF

V gene: TRBV3-1/TRBV3-2
clone size: -
J gene: TRBJ1-4
D gene: -
CDR3 DNA: TGTGCCAGCAGCCTTAACAGGGACGAAAAACTGTTTTTT
CDR3 protein: CASSLNRDEKLFF

V gene: TRBV7-6
clone size: -
J gene: TRBJ1-1
D gene: TRBD1
CDR3 DNA: TGTGCCAGCAGCACAGGTGACAGGGGGCTCCCTGAAGCTTTCTTT
CDR3 protein: CASSTGDRGLPEAFF

V gene: TRBV30
clone size: once
J gene: TRBJ1-5
D gene: -
CDR3 DNA: TGTGCCTGGAGTGTACGAGGGAATCATCAGCCCCAGCATTTT
CDR3 protein: CAWSVRGNHQPQHF

V gene: TRBV2
clone size: -
J gene: TRBJ2-3
D gene: TRBD1
CDR3 DNA: TGTGCCAGCAGTGTTAGGGACAGGGGAAGCACAGATACGCAGTATTTT
CDR3 protein: CASSVRDRGSTDTQYF

V gene: TRBV30
clone size: -
J gene: TRBJ1-6
D gene: -
CDR3 DNA: TGTGCCTGGAGTGGGGGCGCGTACCGAAATTCACCCCTCCACTTT
CDR3 protein: CAWSGGAYRNSPLHF

V gene: TRBV3-1/TRBV3-2
clone size: -
J gene: TRBJ2-7
D gene: TRBD1
CDR3 DNA: TGTGCCAGCAGCTTCTCCGGGACAGGGTTGAACGAGCAGTACTTC
CDR3 protein: CASSFSGTGLNEQYF

V gene: TRBV10-3
clone size: -
J gene: TRBJ1-1
D gene: -
CDR3 DNA: TGTGCCATCAGTGACTTAACTGAAGCTTTCTTT
CDR3 protein: CAISDLTEAFF

V gene: TRBV7-2
clone size: once
J gene: TRBJ1-5
D gene: TRBD1
CDR3 DNA: TGTGCCAGCAGCCAATCCGGACAGGAATATCAGCCCCAGCATTTT
CDR3 protein: CASSQSGQEYQPQHF

V gene: TRBV19
clone size: -
J gene: TRBJ1-1
D gene: -
CDR3 DNA: TGTGCCAGTAAACAGGAGAACACTGAAGCTTTCTTT
CDR3 protein: CASKQENTEAFF

V gene: TRBV2
clone size: -
J gene: TRBJ1-6
D gene: -
CDR3 DNA: TGTGCCAGCAGCGAAGACAGGAGCTCCTATAATTCACCCCTCCACTTT
CDR3 protein: CASSEDRSSYNSPLHF

V gene: TRBV28
clone size: -
J gene: TRBJ2-1
D gene: -
CDR3 DNA: TGTGCCAGCACCTCAACTTCCAATGAGCAGTTCTTC
CDR3 protein: CASTSTSNEQFF

V gene: TRBV18
clone size: -
J gene: TRBJ2-1
D gene: TRBD2
CDR3 DNA: TGTGCCAGCTCTCGCGAAAGAGCGGGAAATGAGCAGTTCTTC
CDR3 protein: CASSRERAGNEQFF

V gene: TRBV2
clone size: -
J gene: TRBJ2-2
D gene: TRBD2
CDR3 DNA: TGTGCCAAAGGACTAGCGGGGGGAGGTGGGGAGCTGTTTTTT
CDR3 protein: CAKGLAGGGGELFF

V gene: TRBV30
clone size: -
J gene: TRBJ2-1
D gene: -
CDR3 DNA: TGTGCCTGGAGCACTGGGGGCCTAAATGAGCAGTTCTTC
CDR3 protein: CAWSTGGLNEQFF

V gene: TRBV14
clone size: -
J gene: TRBJ2-3
D gene: -
CDR3 DNA: TGTGCCAGCAGCCAAGATATCAGGCGCACAGATACGCAGTATTTT
CDR3 protein: CASSQDIRRTDTQYF

V gene: TRBV3-1/TRBV3-2
clone size: -
J gene: TRBJ2-5
D gene: TRBD1
CDR3 DNA: TGTGCCAGCAGCCACCCATGGACAGGTCCGGAGACCCAGTACTTC
CDR3 protein: CASSHPWTGPETQYF

V gene: TRBV28
clone size: -
J gene: TRBJ2-3
D gene: -
CDR3 DNA: TGTGCCAGCAGTTGGTACGGCCGGGGAGGGGGGACAGATACGCAGTATTTT
CDR3 protein: CASSWYGRGGGTDTQYF

V gene: TRBV10-2
clone size: -
J gene: TRBJ1-5
D gene: -
CDR3 DNA: TGCGCCAGCAGTGCCGAGAGATATAGCAATCAGCCCCAGCATTTT
CDR3 protein: CASSAERYSNQPQHF

V gene: TRBV3-1/TRBV3-2
clone size: -
J gene: TRBJ1-3
D gene: -
CDR3 DNA: TGTGCCAGCAGCCAAGGGACTAATACGGCCGGAAACACCATATATTTT
CDR3 protein: CASSQGTNTAGNTIYF

V gene: TRBV14
clone size: -
J gene: TRBJ2-7
D gene: TRBD1
CDR3 DNA: TGTGCCAGCAGCCGGGATGGGACAGGACTCTACGAGCAGTACTTC
CDR3 protein: CASSRDGTGLYEQYF